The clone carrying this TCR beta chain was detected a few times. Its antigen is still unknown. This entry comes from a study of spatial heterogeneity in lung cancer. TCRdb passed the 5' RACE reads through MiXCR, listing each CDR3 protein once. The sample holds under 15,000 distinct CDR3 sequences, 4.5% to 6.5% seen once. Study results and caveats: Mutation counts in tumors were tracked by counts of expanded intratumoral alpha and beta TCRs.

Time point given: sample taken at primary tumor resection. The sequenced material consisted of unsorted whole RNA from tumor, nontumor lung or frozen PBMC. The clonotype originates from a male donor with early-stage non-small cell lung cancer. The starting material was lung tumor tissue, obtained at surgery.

This CDR3 is CSVERGEKLFF. The DNA for the CDR3 is TGCAGCGTTGAGAGGGGTGAAAAACTGTTTTTT. The gene calls are TRBV29-1 and TRBJ1-4, with a possible D match to TRBD1 (5 bases). Per the germline V gene, CDR1 is SQVTM and CDR2 is ANQGSEA. Trimming took off 3 bases at V and 7 bases at J, with 6 bases between the two ends. The CDR3 has 11 amino acids.